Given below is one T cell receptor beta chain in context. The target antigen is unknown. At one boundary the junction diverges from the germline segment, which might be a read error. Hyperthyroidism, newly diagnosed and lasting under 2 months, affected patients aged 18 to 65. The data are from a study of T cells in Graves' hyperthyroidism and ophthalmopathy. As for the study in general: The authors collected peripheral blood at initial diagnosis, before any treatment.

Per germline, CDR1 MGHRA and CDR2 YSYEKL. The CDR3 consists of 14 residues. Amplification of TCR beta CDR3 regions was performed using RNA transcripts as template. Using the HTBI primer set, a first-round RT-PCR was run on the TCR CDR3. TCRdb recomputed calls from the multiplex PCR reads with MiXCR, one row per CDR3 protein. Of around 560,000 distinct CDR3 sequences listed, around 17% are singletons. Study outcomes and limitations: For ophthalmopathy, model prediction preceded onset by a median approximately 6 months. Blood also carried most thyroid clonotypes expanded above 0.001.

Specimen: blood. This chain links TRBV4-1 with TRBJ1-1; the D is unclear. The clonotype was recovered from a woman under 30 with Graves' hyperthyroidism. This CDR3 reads CASSQVSPNTEGFF. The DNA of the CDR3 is TGCGCCAGCAGCCAAGTCTCCCCGAACACTGAAGGTTTCTTT.